This TCR beta chain is drawn from a study of blood T cell repertoires in COVID-19. Repertoires were generated with immunoSEQ multiplex PCR, while TCRdb's copy carries only in-frame clones and drops some. The sample carries some 140,000 clones, approximately 86% recorded once. The CDR3 totals 13 residues. V lost 3 bases and J lost 6, with 10 bases in between. Germline V gene data show CDR1 as KGHDR and CDR2 as SFDVKD. V is TRBV24-1 and J is TRBJ1-2; D call uncertain. Sequencing used peripheral blood. The receptor was isolated from a woman in her forties or fifties who had recovered from COVID-19. The CDR3 DNA reads as TGTGCCACCAGTGATAGCCACAGCAATGGCTACACCTTC. Its translation: CATSDSHSNGYTF.